Presented here are 18 T cell receptor beta chains from one specimen sequenced in a study of Ad26.COV2.S vaccination and SARS-CoV-2 variants. Treatment noted: around 19 received Ad26.COV2.S at low or high dose, single or two shots; several received placebo; per-sample allocation not given. Samples came from day 63 after the first vaccine or placebo injection. Method: immunoSEQ multiplex PCR; TCRdb's copy keeps in-frame clones and lacks some. This table has roughly 380,000 clones, 85% appearing once. The sequencing here drew on peripheral blood, taken in a trial of Ad26.COV2.S vaccine versus placebo. Receptor source: a person between 18 and 65 years old who received the Ad26.COV2.S COVID-19 vaccine or a placebo.

The chain combines TRBV2 with TRBJ2-1; D perhaps matches TRBD1 (6 bases). Germline CDR1 reads SNHLY; CDR2 reads FYNNEI. V dropped 3 bases and J dropped 5 bases, with 14 bases sitting between them. The CDR3 length is 15 residues. The CDR3 is CASSERQARNNEQFF. The DNA of the CDR3 is TGTGCCAGCAGTGAGCGACAGGCTCGGAACAATGAGCAGTTCTTC.

This clone was seen only once. This chain uses TRBV29-1 with TRBJ1-2; D is undetermined. Trimming cost V 3 bases and J 3 bases, with 8 bases left between them. The CDR3 is 12 amino acids. The germline V gene encodes CDR1 SQVTM and CDR2 ANQGSEA. The DNA of the CDR3 is TGCAGCGTTGATGTAGGGTACTATGGCTACACCTTC. This codes for CSVDVGYYGYTF.

The chain links TRBV5-1 to TRBJ1-2; 10 positions agree with TRBD1. Germline values: CDR1 SGHRS, CDR2 YFSETQ. The CDR3 runs 14 residues. V was clipped by 5 bases and J by 8 bases; unmatched bases: 9. The CDR3 bases are TGCGCCAGCAGTCCCGACAGGGGGCGAGAGGGCTACACCTTC. Amino acid sequence: CASSPDRGREGYTF. The full variable domain, with the rest looked up from reference TRBV5-1 and TRBJ1-2, is KAGVTQTPRYLIKTRGQQVTLSCSPISGHRSVSWYQQTPGQGLQFLFEYFSETQRNKGNFPGRFSGRQFSNSRSEMNVSTLELGDSALYLCASSPDRGREGYTFGSGTRLTVV.

This clone was recorded once. CDR3 nucleotide sequence: TGTGCCAGCAGCGCCGGGACAGGGCAAGCTGGAAACACCATATATTTT. Amino acids: CASSAGTGQAGNTIYF. This chain joins TRBV9 and TRBJ1-3; 9 nucleotides align to TRBD1. V lost 3 bases to trimming and J lost 2 bases; unmatched junction nucleotides: 6. Germline loops: CDR1 SGDLS, CDR2 YYNGEE. The length of the CDR3 is 16 residues.

This CDR3 reads CASSLAVGSSYNSPLHF. In DNA form, the CDR3 reads TGCGCCAGCAGCTTGGCGGTGGGGAGCTCCTATAATTCACCCCTCCACTTT. The chain couples TRBV5-1 to TRBJ1-6; D remains ambiguous. Germline-derived CDR1 and CDR2 are SGHRS and YFSETQ. CDR3 size: 17 residues. V was clipped by 0 bases and J by 0 bases, with 10 bases between them.

The chain recombines TRBV6-5 with TRBJ2-1, with D uncertain. Germline V gene sequence: CDR1 MNHEY, CDR2 SVGAGI. The V end was cut by 6 bases, the J end by 2 bases, with 14 bases between. The CDR3 is 15 amino acids. This CDR3 reads CASRPPTSAYNEQFF. In DNA form, the CDR3 reads TGTGCCAGCAGACCCCCCACCAGCGCCTACAATGAGCAGTTCTTC.

The V and J genes are TRBV19 and TRBJ2-7; 10 positions match TRBD2. Germline assignment: CDR1 LNHDA and CDR2 SQIVND (reference sequence). CDR3 size: 14 residues. After removal of 5 bases from V and 5 bases from J, the junction contained 6 bases not matched to a gene. CDR3 nucleotides: TGTGCCAGTAGTGGCGCTAGCGGGAGCCACGAGCAGTACTTC. Its protein product is CASSGASGSHEQYF. Full variable domain (missing parts from reference TRBV19 and TRBJ2-7): DGGITQSPKYLFRKEGQNVTLSCEQNLNHDAMYWYRQDPGQGLRLIYYSQIVNDFQKGDIAEGYSVSREKKESFPLTVTSAQKNPTAFYLCASSGASGSHEQYFGPGTRLTVT.

The J gene is TRBJ1-5, the V gene TRBV19, with 8 bases matching TRBD1. J gave up 1 base and V 10 bases, and 15 bases lay outside the gene matches. Germline-derived CDR1 and CDR2 are LNHDA and SQIVND (reference sequence). This CDR3 has 17 residues. This CDR3 is CATIAGQGALSNQPQHF. DNA of the CDR3: TGTGCCACCATAGCGGGGCAGGGGGCATTAAGCAATCAGCCCCAGCATTTT. Based on the CDR3 plus reference TRBV19 and TRBJ1-5, the full variable domain is DGGITQSPKYLFRKEGQNVTLSCEQNLNHDAMYWYRQDPGQGLRLIYYSQIVNDFQKGDIAEGYSVSREKKESFPLTVTSAQKNPTAFYLCATIAGQGALSNQPQHFGDGTRLSIL.

The V gene is TRBV11-2, the J gene TRBJ2-5; 7 positions agree with TRBD2. The germline CDR1 and CDR2 sequences are SGHAT and FQNNGV. The CDR3 has 13 amino acids. V shed 4 bases and J 7 bases; nucleotides not matched to a gene: 6. The CDR3 here is CASSSHPGGTQYF. The CDR3 DNA follows: TGTGCCAGCAGCTCACATCCGGGGGGGACCCAGTACTTC. Filled out from reference TRBV11-2 and TRBJ2-5, the complete variable domain reads EAGVAQSPRYKIIEKRQSVAFWCNPISGHATLYWYQQILGQGPKLLIQFQNNGVVDDSQLPKDRFSAERLKGVDSTLKIQPAKLEDSAVYLCASSSHPGGTQYFGPGTRLLVL.

The chain employs TRBV6-2 or TRBV6-3 and TRBJ1-2, with D possibly TRBD1 on 5 matching bases. Germline V gene lookup returns CDR1 MNHEY and CDR2 SVGEGT. V was pared by 2 bases and J by 1 base, with 8 bases between. This CDR3 comprises 14 residues. CDR3 in DNA: TGTGCCAGCAGTTACAAAGGGGTTAACTATGGCTACACCTTC. Its translation is CASSYKGVNYGYTF.

This rearrangement joins TRBV27 to TRBJ1-5; 7 nucleotides agree with TRBD1. CDR1 and CDR2 from the germline V gene are MNHEY and SMNVEV (reference sequence). This CDR3 region has 16 residues. V shed 5 bases, J shed 0 bases, and the junction held 7 bases outside the gene matches. CDR3 DNA: TGTGCCAGCAGTACGGGACAGCCATATAGCAATCAGCCCCAGCATTTT. As protein: CASSTGQPYSNQPQHF.

The chain is built from TRBV5-6 and TRBJ1-2; D not certain. V shed 0 bases and J shed 1 base, with 7 bases lying between them. Germline V gene sequence: CDR1 SGHDT, CDR2 YYEEEE. The CDR3 spans 14 residues. The CDR3 region is CASSLADRNYGYTF. The CDR3 DNA sequence: TGTGCCAGCAGCTTGGCTGACCGTAACTATGGCTACACCTTC.

The chain uses TRBV21-1 and TRBJ2-7; the table gives TRBD2 as D, unverified against the DNA. TRBV21-1 is tagged as a pseudogene. This CDR3 is built from 11 residues. CDR3 sequence: CASSNPLEQYF. For the CDR3, the DNA is TGTGCCAGCAGCAATCCCCTCGAGCAGTACTTC.

This chain's CDR3 is CASQTGQVNYGYTF. CDR3 bases: TGTGCCAGCCAAACGGGACAGGTGAACTATGGCTACACCTTC. V is TRBV19 and J is TRBJ1-2; 8 bases are a match to TRBD1. The germline V gene encodes CDR1 LNHDA and CDR2 SQIVND (reference sequence). V shed 9 bases, J shed 2 bases, and the junction held 8 bases outside the gene matches. The CDR3 has 14 amino acids.

This clone has just a few counts. The J gene is TRBJ2-7, the V gene TRBV27, with TRBD2 matching over 10 bases. Germline trimming cut 1 base from V and 4 bases from J; bases unmatched to any gene: 7. Per germline, CDR1 MNHEY and CDR2 SMNVEV (reference sequence). The CDR3 length is 16 residues. CDR3 sequence: CASSLYPSGSGYEQYF. CDR3 coding DNA: TGTGCCAGCAGTTTATATCCTAGCGGGAGTGGGTACGAGCAGTACTTC.

This clone appeared a single time. The chain couples TRBV19 to TRBJ2-3; 7 nucleotides match TRBD1. CDR3 length: 15 amino acids. V shed 5 bases, J shed 4 bases, and the junction held 9 bases outside the gene matches. Germline V lookup: CDR1 LNHDA, CDR2 SQIVND (reference sequence). CDR3 residues: CASSPGQVRADTQYF. CDR3 coding DNA: TGTGCCAGTAGTCCAGGACAGGTTAGAGCAGATACGCAGTATTTT. The whole variable domain, filled in from reference TRBV19 and TRBJ2-3, reads DGGITQSPKYLFRKEGQNVTLSCEQNLNHDAMYWYRQDPGQGLRLIYYSQIVNDFQKGDIAEGYSVSREKKESFPLTVTSAQKNPTAFYLCASSPGQVRADTQYFGPGTRLTVL.

The chain combines TRBV13 with TRBJ2-7; 10 bases are a match to TRBD2. Germline V gene data show CDR1 as PRHDT and CDR2 as FYEKMQ (reference sequence). J was trimmed by 2 bases and V by 1 base; bases with no gene match: 11. The CDR3 totals 18 residues. CDR3 bases: TGTGCCAGCAGCTTAGAGGCGGCTAGCGGGGGATCTACCTACGAGCAGTACTTC. As protein: CASSLEAASGGSTYEQYF.

This chain connects TRBV7-9 to TRBJ2-7, with 9 bases aligning to TRBD2. This CDR3 spans 15 amino acids. Germline-derived CDR1 and CDR2 are SEHNR and FQNEAQ (reference sequence). J lost 6 bases, V lost 5 bases, and 11 bases had no gene match. The CDR3 DNA reads TGTGCCAGCAGCCTGACTGGACTAGCGCAAGGCGAGCAGTACTTC. Residues: CASSLTGLAQGEQYF.